This T cell receptor beta chain came from a study of blood T cell repertoires in COVID-19. This clone was counted once. The cohort comprised adults aged 18 to 89 years residing in under 30 US areas. Cohorts were determined from participant-reported clinical history. Exposed volunteers were people who met a COVID-19 case within 2 weeks before study entry. In the authors' workflow: Estimated nucleated cell counts came from reference gene primer amplification. Assay used: immunoSEQ multiplex PCR; TCRdb lists only in-frame clones, some missing. The DNA was the basis for D and trimming; V, J and clone size are from that table. Here the sample spans some 240,000 clones, over 75% being singletons. There are 16 residues in the CDR3. The ends lost 2 bases at V and 3 bases at J; junction bases unmatched: 4. Germline V CDR1 and CDR2: KGHSH, LQKENI.

V is TRBV18 and J is TRBJ1-6; 7 nucleotides line up with TRBD1. The clonotype was recovered from a woman between 35 and 50 years old who had been exposed to COVID-19. Material: PBMCs or T cells enriched from blood (not recorded which). CDR3 protein: CASSPSTGLYNSPLHF. As DNA, the CDR3 is TGTGCCAGCTCACCATCGACAGGGCTCTATAATTCACCCCTCCACTTT.